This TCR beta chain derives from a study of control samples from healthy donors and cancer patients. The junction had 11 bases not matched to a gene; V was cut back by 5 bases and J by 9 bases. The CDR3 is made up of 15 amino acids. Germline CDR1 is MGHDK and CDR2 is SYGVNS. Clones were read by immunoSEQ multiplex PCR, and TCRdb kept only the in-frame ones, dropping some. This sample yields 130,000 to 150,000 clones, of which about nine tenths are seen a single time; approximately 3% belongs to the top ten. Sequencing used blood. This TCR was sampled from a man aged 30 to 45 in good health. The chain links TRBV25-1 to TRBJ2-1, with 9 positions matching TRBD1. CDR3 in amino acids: CASSIASDRGAEQFF. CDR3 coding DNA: TGTGCCAGCAGTATAGCTTCGGACAGGGGAGCTGAGCAGTTCTTC.